These 18 T cell receptor beta chains originate from one sample sequenced in a study of T-cell reconstitution after alpha-beta-depleted transplantation in children (dated by TCRdb to the mid-2010s). Receptor libraries were prepared by PCR. TCRdb names Illumina HiSeq 2500 as the instrument used. TCR library preparation used molecular barcoding, with unique molecular identifiers applied to normalize quantification of the TCRbeta repertoire. TCRdb reran the public reads through fastp at Q25 and MiXCR, keeping productive beta chains. Rows with one shared CDR3 protein collapse into an entry with the most common genes and DNA. The sample profile shows more than 200,000 distinct CDR3 sequences; 25% of them were found once. Roughly 2.6% of the sample comes from the top ten. The treatment or condition label of this sample denotes: allogeneic hematopoietic cell transplantation with graft depleted of TCRalphabeta T cells and CD19 B cells.

Sample: PBMCs, taken before TCRalphabeta/CD19-depleted stem cell transplant. The receptor source for this set is a girl aged 2-9 years with Fanconi anemia, due to receive a stem cell transplant.

This chain connects TRBV28 to TRBJ2-1; TRBD2 matches at 13 bases. Germline V gene lookup returns CDR1 MDHEN and CDR2 SYDVKM. The CDR3 has 15 amino acids. After removal of 5 bases from V and 9 bases from J, the junction contained 7 bases not matched to a gene. CDR3 sequence (DNA): TGTGCCAGCAGTCCGCGACTAGCGGGAGGTTTTGAGCAGTTCTTC. It codes for CASSPRLAGGFEQFF. Using reference TRBV28 and TRBJ2-1 for the parts outside the CDR3, the full variable domain is DVKVTQSSRYLVKRTGEKVFLECVQDMDHENMFWYRQDPGLGLRLIYFSYDVKMKEKGDIPEGYSVSREKKERFSLILESASTNQTSMYLCASSPRLAGGFEQFFGPGTRLTVL.

The chain uses TRBV5-3 and TRBJ2-3; 7 bases fit TRBD1. TRBV5-3 is labeled an ORF, and its function is uncertain. The CDR3 covers 16 residues. Germline trimming cut 8 bases from V and 4 bases from J; bases unmatched to any gene: 16. The CDR3 nucleotides are TGTGCCAGCACAGCGAAGGGGGCAAGGTGCGCAGATACGCAGTATTTT. Translated, it gives CASTAKGARCADTQYF.

CDR3 amino acids: CASSLELAELNEQFF. Written as DNA, the CDR3 is TGTGCCAGCAGCTTAGAACTAGCGGAATTGAATGAGCAGTTCTTC. The rearrangement joins TRBV13 to TRBJ2-1; 8 bases line up with TRBD2. V was clipped by 1 base and J by 7 bases; unmatched bases: 6. The CDR3 covers 15 residues. The germline V gene has CDR1 PRHDT and CDR2 FYEKMQ (reference sequence).

This clonotype has ten or more counts. The rearrangement links TRBV12-3 or TRBV12-4 to TRBJ2-7, with TRBD1 identical over 7 bases. The V segment lost 5 bases and the J segment 1 base; nucleotides outside the gene matches: 5. The CDR3 runs 14 residues. The CDR3 loop reads CASSTGDRSYEQYF. CDR3 DNA sequence: TGTGCCAGCAGTACCGGGGACAGATCCTACGAGCAGTACTTC.

The table lists this clonotype with many counts. The genes are TRBV28 and TRBJ2-1, with TRBD2 matching 11 bases. The CDR3 covers 18 residues. V lost 3 bases and J lost 8; bases outside the gene matches: 15. Germline CDR1 is MDHEN and CDR2 is SYDVKM. CDR3 in amino acids: CASSFPTVSGRAVDEQFF. In nucleotides, the CDR3 is TGTGCCAGCAGTTTCCCGACTGTTAGCGGGAGGGCCGTTGATGAGCAGTTCTTC.

This clonotype turned up a few times. The V call is TRBV24-1, the J call TRBJ2-5; tentative D call: TRBD1 (5 bases). V was trimmed by 3 bases and J by 5 bases, leaving 9 bases between them. This CDR3 spans 13 amino acids. Germline CDR1 reads KGHDR; CDR2 reads SFDVKD. The CDR3 here is CATSDRGWETQYF. The CDR3 region has the DNA TGTGCCACCAGTGATAGGGGATGGGAGACCCAGTACTTC.

The V call is TRBV5-1, the J call TRBJ2-7; 9 nucleotides line up with TRBD2. Germline V lookup: CDR1 SGHRS, CDR2 YFSETQ. The CDR3 runs 15 residues. V lost 2 bases to trimming and J lost 4 bases; unmatched junction nucleotides: 7. In nucleotides, the CDR3 is TGCGCCAGCAGCTTCCTTAGCGGGAGAGGGTACGAGCAGTACTTC. Translation gives CASSFLSGRGYEQYF.

This clonotype has a count of ten or more. This sequence joins TRBV6-2 or TRBV6-3 and TRBJ2-1; the D is unclear. This CDR3 is built from 13 residues. Trimming removed 3 bases from V and 9 bases from J, with 12 bases in between. Germline lookup yields CDR1 MNHEY and CDR2 SVGEGT. CDR3 residues: CASSYWGYGEQFF. The DNA of the CDR3 is TGTGCCAGCAGTTATTGGGGTTACGGTGAGCAGTTCTTC.

This clonotype was seen a handful of times. The V gene is TRBV4-2, the J gene TRBJ2-7, with D perhaps matching TRBD2 (6 bases). V was shortened by 0 bases and J by 0 bases, with 9 bases between the two germline ends. CDR3 length: 15 residues. The germline CDR1 and CDR2 sequences are LGHNA and YNFKEQ. The CDR3 sequence is CASSQEGTASYEQYF. The CDR3 DNA follows: TGTGCCAGCAGCCAAGAAGGGACTGCCTCCTACGAGCAGTACTTC.

The chain employs TRBV13 and TRBJ1-2, with D tentatively TRBD1 (5 bases). CDR1 is PRHDT, CDR2 FYEKMQ, per germline (reference sequence). V dropped 4 bases and J dropped 0 bases, with 9 bases sitting between them. The CDR3 runs to 14 residues. CDR3 sequence (DNA): TGTGCCAGCAGCTGGGGACCTGCTAACTATGGCTACACCTTC. Encoded protein: CASSWGPANYGYTF.

The rearrangement joins TRBV29-1 to TRBJ2-1, with D possibly matching TRBD2 (6 bases). Trimming removed 8 bases from V and 2 bases from J, with 19 bases in between. CDR3 length: 15 residues. The germline gives CDR1 SQVTM, CDR2 ANQGSEA. Here the CDR3 reads CSTRLRAGPYNEQFF. CDR3 sequence (DNA): TGCAGCACTCGACTAAGGGCGGGGCCCTACAATGAGCAGTTCTTC.

The chain uses TRBV28 and TRBJ2-1, with D possibly called TRBD1 or TRBD2 (5 bases each). Deletions cut 5 bases from V and 3 bases from J, with 20 bases between. Germline CDR1 MDHEN, CDR2 SYDVKM. This CDR3 region has 17 residues. CDR3 sequence reads: CASSPRDPLYLYNEQFF. CDR3 sequence (DNA): TGTGCCAGCAGTCCCCGGGACCCTCTTTACCTCTACAATGAGCAGTTCTTC.

The chain uses TRBV29-1 and TRBJ2-7; a weak D match, TRBD2 (6 bases). The germline V gene encodes CDR1 SQVTM and CDR2 ANQGSEA. The CDR3 totals 12 residues. Trimming took off 7 bases at V and 3 bases at J, with 13 bases between the two ends. The CDR3 DNA sequence: TGCAGCGCCGGAGGGACGAGCTACGAGCAGTACTTC. Translating it yields CSAGGTSYEQYF.

This clonotype was seen a few times. The rearrangement uses TRBV4-1 and TRBJ2-7; 10 bases map to TRBD2. Per germline, CDR1 MGHRA and CDR2 YSYEKL. The CDR3 length is 16 residues. The V segment lost 3 bases and the J segment 2 bases; nucleotides outside the gene matches: 7. The CDR3 region is CASSHLLAGSPYEQYF. CDR3 DNA sequence: TGCGCCAGCAGCCACTTACTAGCGGGGTCCCCCTACGAGCAGTACTTC.

This clonotype was found a few times. The J gene is TRBJ1-5, the V gene TRBV7-9; D call uncertain. V was cut by 3 bases and J by 0 bases, with 6 bases left in between. Germline V CDR1 and CDR2: SEHNR, FQNEAQ (reference sequence). CDR3 length: 14 residues. The CDR3 is CASSFGSSNQPQHF. The CDR3 bases are TGTGCCAGCAGCTTTGGGAGTAGCAATCAGCCCCAGCATTTT.

This clonotype was counted many times. The chain combines TRBV20-1 with TRBJ2-2; D may be TRBD2 (7 bases). Germline CDR1 reads DFQATT; CDR2 reads SNEGSKA (reference sequence). V lost 3 bases and J 0 bases, leaving 14 bases between the germline ends. This CDR3 has 16 amino acids. The CDR3 region is CSARGASGSNTGELFF. The CDR3, as DNA: TGCAGTGCTAGGGGGGCTAGCGGATCGAACACCGGGGAGCTGTTTTTT.

The chain joins TRBV7-2 to TRBJ1-2; TRBD1 agrees at 7 bases. The CDR3 totals 13 residues. Trimming removed 3 bases from V and 4 bases from J; junction bases left unmatched: 2. Per germline, CDR1 SGHTA and CDR2 FQGNSA. CDR3 region: CASSFRGVYGYTF. The CDR3, as DNA: TGTGCCAGCAGCTTCAGGGGGGTCTATGGCTACACCTTC.

The J gene is TRBJ2-3, the V gene TRBV7-9, with D perhaps TRBD1 or TRBD2 (5 bases each). V lost 5 bases, J lost 4 bases, and 16 bases lay in between. The CDR3 is made up of 15 amino acids. Germline V gene lookup returns CDR1 SEHNR and CDR2 FQNEAQ (reference sequence). This chain's CDR3 is CASSLSGWGPDTQYF. The CDR3 region has the DNA TGTGCCAGCAGCCTCAGTGGGTGGGGACCAGATACGCAGTATTTT.